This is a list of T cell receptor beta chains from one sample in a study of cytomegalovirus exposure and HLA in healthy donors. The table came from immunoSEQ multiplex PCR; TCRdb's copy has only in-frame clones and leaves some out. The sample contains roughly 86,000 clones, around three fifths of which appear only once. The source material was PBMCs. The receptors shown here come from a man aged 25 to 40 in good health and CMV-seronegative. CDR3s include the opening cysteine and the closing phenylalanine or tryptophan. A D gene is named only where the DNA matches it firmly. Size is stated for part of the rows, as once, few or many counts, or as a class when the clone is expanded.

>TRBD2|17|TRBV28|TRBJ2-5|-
CASSSPTSGRARETQYF
TGTGCCAGCAGTTCCCCGACCAGCGGGAGGGCCCGAGAGACCCAGTACTTC
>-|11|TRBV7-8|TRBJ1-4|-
CASSLEGELFF
TGTGCCAGCAGCTTAGAGGGGGAACTGTTTTTT
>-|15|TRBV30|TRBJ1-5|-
CAWSLGHNANQPQHF
TGTGCCTGGAGTCTGGGACACAACGCGAATCAGCCCCAGCATTTT
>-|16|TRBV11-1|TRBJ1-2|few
CASSPNLRDIHYGYTF
TGTGCCAGCAGTCCAAACCTCCGGGACATCCACTATGGCTACACCTTC
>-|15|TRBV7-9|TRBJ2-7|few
CASTSPEVKYYEQYF
TGTGCCAGCACCTCCCCTGAGGTCAAGTACTACGAGCAGTACTTC
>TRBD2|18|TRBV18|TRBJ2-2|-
CASSPLAAGGPSAGELFF
TGTGCCAGCTCACCACTGGCAGCGGGAGGGCCGAGCGCCGGGGAGCTGTTTTTT
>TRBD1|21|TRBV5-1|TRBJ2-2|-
CASSLVSQTGKRYLNTGELFF
TGCGCCAGCAGCTTGGTGTCCCAGACAGGGAAGCGCTACCTGAACACCGGGGAGCTGTTTTTT
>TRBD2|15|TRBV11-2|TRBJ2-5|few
CASSASGRAQETQYF
TGTGCCAGCAGCGCTAGCGGGAGGGCCCAAGAGACCCAGTACTTC
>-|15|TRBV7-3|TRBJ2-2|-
CASSLAQANTGELFF
TGTGCCAGCAGCTTAGCGCAAGCGAACACCGGGGAGCTGTTTTTT
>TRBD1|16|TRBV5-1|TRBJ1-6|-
CASSPGQGTYNSPLHF
TGCGCCAGCAGCCCGGGACAGGGGACCTATAATTCACCCCTCCACTTT
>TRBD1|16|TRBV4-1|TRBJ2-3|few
CASSQDTGGYEDTQYF
TGCGCCAGCAGCCAAGATACAGGGGGGTACGAAGATACGCAGTATTTT
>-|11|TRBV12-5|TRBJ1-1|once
CASTGGAEAFF
TGTGCTAGTACTGGGGGCGCTGAAGCTTTCTTT
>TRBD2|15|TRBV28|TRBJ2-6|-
CASKGTSSGANVLTF
TGTGCCAGCAAAGGGACTAGCTCTGGGGCCAACGTCCTGACTTTC
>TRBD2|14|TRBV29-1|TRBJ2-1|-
CSVSIAGGWDEQFF
TGCAGCGTTTCGATAGCGGGAGGGTGGGATGAGCAGTTCTTC
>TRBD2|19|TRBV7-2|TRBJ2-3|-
CASSERPSGGAGSTDTQYF
TGTGCCAGCAGCGAAAGACCGAGCGGGGGGGCCGGGAGCACAGATACGCAGTATTTT
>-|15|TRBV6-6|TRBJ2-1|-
CASRLGVAFYNEQFF
TGTGCCAGCAGATTGGGAGTAGCCTTCTACAATGAGCAGTTCTTC
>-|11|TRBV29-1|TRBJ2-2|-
CSVSATGELFF
TGCAGCGTTAGCGCTACCGGGGAGCTGTTTTTT
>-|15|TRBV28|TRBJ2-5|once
CASSMGGGFEETQYF
TGTGCCAGCAGCATGGGGGGAGGATTTGAGGAGACCCAGTACTTC
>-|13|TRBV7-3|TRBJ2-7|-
CASSLGGPYEQYF
TGTGCCAGCAGCTTGGGGGGGCCCTACGAGCAGTACTTC
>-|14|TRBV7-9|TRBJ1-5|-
CASRPLSGFQPQHF
TGTGCCAGCAGACCATTAAGCGGTTTTCAGCCCCAGCATTTT
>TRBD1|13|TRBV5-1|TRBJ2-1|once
CASRSGTDNEQFF
TGCGCCAGCAGATCCGGGACAGACAATGAGCAGTTCTTC
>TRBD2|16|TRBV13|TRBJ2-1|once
CASSSQRERTFNEQFF
TGTGCCAGCAGCTCCCAGCGGGAGAGAACCTTCAATGAGCAGTTCTTC
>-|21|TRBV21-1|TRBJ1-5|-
CASSKGLRREEPLYSNQPQHF
TGTGCCAGCAGCAAAGGCCTTCGACGGGAGGAACCTTTGTATAGCAATCAGCCCCAGCATTTT
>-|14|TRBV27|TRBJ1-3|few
CASSTQGTGNTIYF
TGTGCCAGCAGTACACAGGGAACTGGAAACACCATATATTTT
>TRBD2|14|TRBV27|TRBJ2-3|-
CASNLAGLTDTQYF
TGTGCCAGCAACCTAGCGGGGCTCACAGATACGCAGTATTTT
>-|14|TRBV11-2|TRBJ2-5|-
CASNIQRAAETQYF
TGTGCCAGCAACATACAGAGAGCCGCTGAGACCCAGTACTTC
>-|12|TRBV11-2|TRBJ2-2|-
CASSPLVGELFF
TGTGCCAGCAGCCCCTTAGTCGGGGAGCTGTTTTTT
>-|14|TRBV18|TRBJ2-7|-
CASSQPYTPYEQYF
TGTGCCAGCTCGCAACCATACACCCCCTACGAGCAGTACTTC
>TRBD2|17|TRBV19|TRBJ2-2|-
CGPPMTSGGKNTGELFF
TGTGGCCCACCGATGACTAGCGGGGGGAAGAACACCGGGGAGCTGTTTTTT
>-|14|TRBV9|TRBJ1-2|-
CASSPTRLIYGYTF
TGTGCCAGCAGCCCCACGAGGCTTATCTATGGCTACACCTTC
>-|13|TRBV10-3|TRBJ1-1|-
CAISDGRNTEAFF
TGTGCCATCAGTGACGGGAGGAACACTGAAGCTTTCTTT
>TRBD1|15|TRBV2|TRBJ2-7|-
CASSGGGQGPYEQYF
TGTGCCAGCAGTGGGGGGGGACAGGGTCCCTACGAGCAGTACTTC
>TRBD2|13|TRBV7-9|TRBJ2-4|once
CASSSRGGNIQYF
TGTGCCAGCAGCTCTCGGGGGGGAAACATTCAGTACTTC
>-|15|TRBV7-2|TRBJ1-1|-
CASSFRRGRNTEAFF
TGTGCCAGCAGCTTCCGACGGGGGAGGAACACTGAAGCTTTCTTT
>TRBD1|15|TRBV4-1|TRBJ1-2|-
CASSHQGTGLYGYTF
TGCGCCAGCAGTCACCAAGGGACAGGACTCTATGGCTACACCTTC
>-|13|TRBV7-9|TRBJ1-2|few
CASSLVEGGGYTF
TGTGCCAGCAGCTTAGTAGAAGGCGGAGGCTACACCTTC
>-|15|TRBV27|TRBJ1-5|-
CASSREGESNQPQHF
TGTGCCAGCAGTAGAGAGGGGGAGAGCAATCAGCCCCAGCATTTT